The 32 T cell receptor beta chains in this list originate from one sample, sequenced in a study of T cell repertoires in cytomegalovirus infection. These TCRs are of unknown antigen specificity. TCRdb ran MiXCR on the reads and lists one entry per CDR3 protein. The sample lists some 590,000 distinct CDR3 sequences, roughly 42% occurring once. Specimen: cultured PBMCs, collected from culture after CMV antigen stimulation. The origin of the receptors is a human donor in good health (CMV status not recorded). Some clones in this sample may be carry-over from other donors' samples.

V gene TRBV7-2 combines with J gene TRBJ2-2; D unclear. There are 14 residues in the CDR3. Trimming left V 7 bases short and J 7 bases short, with 16 bases between. Germline V gene lookup returns CDR1 SGHTA and CDR2 FQGNSA. For the CDR3, the DNA is TGTGCCAGCAAGGCCTCCCTGGTGGTCGGGGAGCTGTTTTTT. Translation gives CASKASLVVGELFF.

This clonotype was counted between two and nine times. This chain joins TRBV14 and TRBJ2-3, with unresolved D. Germline assignment: CDR1 SGHDN and CDR2 FVKESK. The CDR3 has 11 residues. Trimming removed 3 bases from V and 6 bases from J, with 4 bases in between. The CDR3 sequence: CASSQYDTQYF. The DNA of the CDR3 is TGTGCCAGCAGCCAGTACGATACGCAGTATTTT.

V and J are TRBV7-2 and TRBJ1-1, with 9 bases matching TRBD1. CDR1 SGHTA and CDR2 FQGNSA come from the germline V gene. With 5 bases clipped from V and 4 bases from J, the junction kept 8 bases outside the gene matches. The CDR3 runs to 15 residues. CDR3 nucleotides: TGTGCCAGCAGCCCACAGGGGGCTATTCTCACTGAAGCTTTCTTT. Protein product: CASSPQGAILTEAFF.

This chain uses TRBV19 with TRBJ2-2; tentatively, D is TRBD1 (5 bases). The CDR3 loop spans 15 amino acids. V was shortened by 6 bases and J by 6 bases, with 17 bases between the two germline ends. Germline V gene data show CDR1 as LNHDA and CDR2 as SQIVND (reference sequence). The DNA for the CDR3 is TGTGCCAGTAGCCAAGGGCCAGGGCAGGCCGGGGAGCTGTTTTTT. The encoded protein is CASSQGPGQAGELFF.

This clonotype came up a few times. The V gene is TRBV7-2, the J gene TRBJ1-4; the D is unclear. Germline loops: CDR1 SGHTA, CDR2 FQGNSA. V dropped 10 bases and J dropped 0 bases, with 12 bases sitting between them. This CDR3 contains 14 residues. CDR3 sequence: CATSQPPTNEKLFF. The CDR3 nucleotides read TGTGCCACTAGTCAACCGCCAACTAATGAAAAACTGTTTTTT.

The rearrangement joins TRBV20-1 to TRBJ2-2; D tentatively fits TRBD1 or TRBD2 (7 bases each). The ends were cut back, 0 bases at V and 4 bases at J, with 15 bases in the middle. Germline V gene sequence: CDR1 DFQATT, CDR2 SNEGSKA (reference sequence). The CDR3 extends over 16 amino acids. CDR3 bases: TGCAGTGCTAGAGATTGGGCCAGGGGGGGCACCGGGGAGCTGTTTTTT. It translates to CSARDWARGGTGELFF.

This clonotype has only a few counts. The chain combines TRBV28 with TRBJ1-1; D possibly corresponds to TRBD1 (5 bases). This CDR3 has 12 amino acids. The V and J ends lost 6 bases and 5 bases respectively, with 10 bases between them. Germline V gene sequence: CDR1 MDHEN, CDR2 SYDVKM. The CDR3 region is CASSGGDTEAFF. The CDR3, as DNA: TGTGCCAGCAGCGGGGGTGATACTGAAGCTTTCTTT.

V is TRBV11-2 and J is TRBJ2-7, with unresolved D. V gave up 5 bases and J gave up 7 bases, with 15 bases separating them. The CDR3 has 13 residues. Germline values: CDR1 SGHAT, CDR2 FQNNGV. For the CDR3, the DNA is TGTGCCAGCAGCCTCGTCCGGGCTAGGGAGCAGTACTTC. It specifies CASSLVRAREQYF.

The rearrangement joins TRBV20-1 to TRBJ2-7; 10 bases map to TRBD2. The CDR3 has 18 amino acids. V lost 0 bases and J lost 4; bases outside the gene matches: 15. Germline V gene sequence: CDR1 DFQATT, CDR2 SNEGSKA (reference sequence). The CDR3 DNA reads as TGCAGTGCTAGAGAGAGGAGTCGAATAGCGGGAGGAATATACGAGCAGTACTTC. It codes for CSARERSRIAGGIYEQYF.

In this sample, this clonotype turned up a few times. This rearrangement joins TRBV7-2 to TRBJ2-1; D remains unclear. Germline loops: CDR1 SGHTA, CDR2 FQGNSA. V gave up 1 base and J gave up 12 bases, with 10 bases separating them. CDR3 length equals 12 residues. The CDR3 here is CASSLGRSWQFF. CDR3 in DNA: TGTGCCAGCAGCTTAGGCCGAAGTTGGCAGTTCTTC. Supplemented by reference TRBV7-2 and TRBJ2-1, the full variable domain reads GAGVSQSPSNKVTEKGKDVELRCDPISGHTALYWYRQSLGQGLEFLIYFQGNSAPDKSGLPSDRFSAERTGGSVSTLTIQRTQQEDSAVYLCASSLGRSWQFFGPGTRLTVL.

The chain carries TRBV29-1 and TRBJ2-5, with D perhaps TRBD2 (5 bases). Trimming took off 4 bases at V and 5 bases at J, with 17 bases between the two ends. The germline V gene has CDR1 SQVTM and CDR2 ANQGSEA. The CDR3 sequence is 14 residues long. CDR3 residues: CSVVVADLAETQYF. The CDR3 nucleotides are TGCAGCGTTGTAGTCGCAGACCTAGCTGAGACCCAGTACTTC.

The J gene is TRBJ1-2, the V gene TRBV6-2 or TRBV6-3; 8 positions agree with TRBD1. Germline CDR1 reads MNHEY; CDR2 reads SVGEGT. The CDR3 has 17 amino acids. The junction had 12 bases not matched to a gene; V was cut back by 0 bases and J by 6 bases. CDR3 sequence reads: CASSYSLRRRGRDGYTF. CDR3 bases: TGTGCCAGCAGTTACTCCCTAAGACGCAGGGGGCGTGATGGCTACACCTTC.

CDR3 sequence (DNA): TGTGCCAGCAGCTATTGGACAGGGCTCATAGATACGCAGTATTTT. It codes for CASSYWTGLIDTQYF. The rearrangement uses TRBV7-2 and TRBJ2-3, with 8 bases that match TRBD1. The junction had 8 bases not matched to a gene; V was cut back by 4 bases and J by 5 bases. This CDR3 region has 15 residues. The germline V gene has CDR1 SGHTA and CDR2 FQGNSA. The full variable domain, with the rest looked up from reference TRBV7-2 and TRBJ2-3, is GAGVSQSPSNKVTEKGKDVELRCDPISGHTALYWYRQSLGQGLEFLIYFQGNSAPDKSGLPSDRFSAERTGGSVSTLTIQRTQQEDSAVYLCASSYWTGLIDTQYFGPGTRLTVL.

This chain connects TRBV7-2 to TRBJ1-3; D is undetermined. The CDR3 totals 12 residues. Between the trimmed V and J ends, which lost 5 bases and 4 bases, there was a span of 6 bases. Germline CDR1 and CDR2: SGHTA and FQGNSA. The CDR3 loop reads CASSRPGNTIYF. In DNA, the CDR3 is TGTGCCAGCAGCCGTCCGGGAAACACCATATATTTT.

This clonotype has a handful of counts. The gene calls are TRBV12-3 or TRBV12-4 and TRBJ1-1, with D uncertain. This CDR3 spans 10 amino acids. The germline V and J ends were trimmed by 6 bases and 9 bases, with 8 bases remaining between them. The CDR3 nucleotides are TGTGCCAGCAGCCTCCACCAAGCTTTCTTT. It codes for CASSLHQAFF.

The chain carries TRBV7-9 and TRBJ2-5; D perhaps matches TRBD2 (6 bases). Trimming removed 7 bases from V and 2 bases from J, with 11 bases in between. The CDR3 totals 13 residues. CDR1 and CDR2 (germline): SEHNR, FQNEAQ (reference sequence). Here the CDR3 DNA reads TGTGCCAGCAACCGGAGGGATCAAGAGACCCAGTACTTC. Translating gives CASNRRDQETQYF.

The chain is built from TRBV7-2 and TRBJ2-5; the match to TRBD2 covers 8 bases. The J segment lost 4 bases and the V segment lost 5 bases, leaving 9 bases of the junction unmatched. Germline V gene lookup returns CDR1 SGHTA and CDR2 FQGNSA. The CDR3 has 15 residues. The CDR3 region has the DNA TGTGCCAGCAGCCTCCAGCGGGAGCGACGAGAGACCCAGTACTTC. Translation gives CASSLQRERRETQYF.

This clonotype was counted many times. This chain connects TRBV2 to TRBJ1-1, with D perhaps TRBD1 (5 bases). Germline V gene sequence: CDR1 SNHLY, CDR2 FYNNEI. CDR3 length: 13 residues. V was trimmed by 3 bases and J by 8 bases, leaving 13 bases between them. CDR3 loop: CASSDGGGSEAFF. The CDR3 DNA reads as TGTGCCAGCAGTGATGGGGGTGGCAGCGAAGCTTTCTTT.

This chain joins TRBV7-3 and TRBJ1-4; 8 bases are shared with TRBD1. This CDR3 has 14 amino acids. In germline, CDR1 is SGHTA, CDR2 FQGTGA. The trim removed 6 bases at V and 8 bases at J, leaving 8 bases unmatched. The CDR3 region is CASRETGVDEKLFF. CDR3 coding DNA: TGTGCCAGCAGGGAGACAGGGGTAGACGAAAAACTGTTTTTT.

This rearrangement joins TRBV7-2 to TRBJ1-6; D not resolved. The CDR3 consists of 12 residues. Trimming stripped 5 bases from V and 10 bases from J, with 9 bases between. Germline assignment: CDR1 SGHTA and CDR2 FQGNSA. The CDR3 region has the DNA TGTGCCAGCAGCCAAGTTGGCTCACCCCTCCACTTT. It is translated as CASSQVGSPLHF.

The chain combines TRBV12-3 or TRBV12-4 with TRBJ1-6; D not certain. V shed 2 bases and J shed 8 bases, with 10 bases lying between them. The CDR3 extends over 14 amino acids. CDR3 coding DNA: TGTGCCAGCAGTTTAAACCAGCGGGATTCACCCCTCCACTTT. Its translation: CASSLNQRDSPLHF.

This clonotype was counted only a few times. This sequence joins TRBV7-2 and TRBJ1-1; 9 bases are a match to TRBD1. J gave up 0 bases and V 0 bases, and 5 bases lay outside the gene matches. Germline loops: CDR1 SGHTA, CDR2 FQGNSA. This CDR3 comprises 17 residues. CDR3 region: CASSLAGQGWVNTEAFF. CDR3 in DNA: TGTGCCAGCAGCTTAGCGGGACAGGGTTGGGTGAACACTGAAGCTTTCTTT.

There are a few counts of this clonotype. V usage is TRBV7-8 and J usage is TRBJ1-5; D gene unclear. The CDR3 is made up of 15 amino acids. Trimming cost V 0 bases and J 7 bases, with 13 bases left between them. Germline assignment: CDR1 SGHVS and CDR2 FQNEAQ. The CDR3 sequence is CASSLAEGRGQPQHF. The CDR3 DNA follows: TGTGCCAGCAGCTTAGCGGAGGGTAGAGGGCAGCCCCAGCATTTT.

The chain uses TRBV10-1 and TRBJ2-7; D assignment may be TRBD1 or TRBD2 (6 bases each). The germline V gene has CDR1 WNHNN and CDR2 SYGVQD (reference sequence). The CDR3 sequence is 14 residues long. The V and J ends lost 6 bases and 5 bases respectively, with 17 bases between them. CDR3 coding DNA: TGCGCCAGCAGCCCCCAGCCCGGGGGCCACGAGCAGTACTTC. Its translation: CASSPQPGGHEQYF.

This clonotype showed up just a few times. CDR3 in DNA: TGTGCCAGCAGCTTAGACCTGACAGGACATAACACTGAAGCTTTCTTT. This sequence encodes CASSLDLTGHNTEAFF. The chain combines TRBV7-9 with TRBJ1-1; perhaps TRBD1 as D (6 bases). V dropped 1 base and J dropped 2 bases, with 14 bases sitting between them. The CDR3 is made up of 16 amino acids. Per the germline V gene, CDR1 is SEHNR and CDR2 is FQNEAQ (reference sequence).

CDR3 loop: CASSLEPGPSQNNEQFF. For the CDR3, the DNA is TGTGCCAGCAGCTTGGAACCGGGACCGTCTCAAAACAATGAGCAGTTCTTC. The chain links TRBV11-3 to TRBJ2-1; D might be TRBD1 or TRBD2, each matching 5 bases. V was cut by 3 bases and J by 5 bases, with 20 bases left in between. CDR1 and CDR2 (germline): SGHNT, YENEEA. The CDR3 covers 17 residues.

The chain links TRBV2 to TRBJ2-7; 7 bases match TRBD1. Germline lookup yields CDR1 SNHLY and CDR2 FYNNEI. Germline trimming cut 1 base from V and 4 bases from J; bases unmatched to any gene: 4. This CDR3 is built from 14 residues. This CDR3 reads CASSEEGAQYEQYF. CDR3 bases: TGTGCCAGCAGTGAAGAGGGGGCGCAGTACGAGCAGTACTTC.

V usage is TRBV12-3 or TRBV12-4 and J usage is TRBJ2-1, with 8 bases matching TRBD2. After removal of 6 bases from V and 0 bases from J, the junction contained 7 bases not matched to a gene. The CDR3 contains 16 residues. CDR3 in DNA: TGTGCCAGCAGATCACGGGGGGGCACCTCCTACAATGAGCAGTTCTTC. Its protein is CASRSRGGTSYNEQFF.

In regard to this clonotype: The junction shows a germline mismatch at one end, possibly a read error. The rearrangement uses TRBV7-8 and TRBJ1-5; no reliable D call. The CDR3 has 13 residues. The germline CDR1 and CDR2 sequences are SGHVS and FQNEAQ. CDR3 sequence (DNA): TGTGCCAGCAGCTTAGACGGGAACAGACCCCCGGATTTT. This gives the protein CASSLDGNRPPDF.

The sample holds many counts of this clonotype. J is TRBJ1-2 and V is TRBV7-4, with 8 bases aligning to TRBD1. V lost 1 base and J lost 0; bases outside the gene matches: 10. The CDR3 contains 18 residues. Looked up from germline, CDR1 is SGHVT and CDR2 is SQSDAQ. The DNA of the CDR3 is TGTGCCAGCAGCTTAGAGGCCACAGGGGGTGAAGCTAACTATGGCTACACCTTC. This encodes CASSLEATGGEANYGYTF.

The V call is TRBV12-3 or TRBV12-4, the J call TRBJ1-5; D call uncertain. V shed 3 bases and J shed 6 bases, with 12 bases lying between them. This CDR3 contains 14 residues. CDR3 nucleotides: TGTGCCAGCAGTTTTTCGGGGATGAGTCAGCCCCAGCATTTT. It yields the protein CASSFSGMSQPQHF.

This chain joins TRBV9 and TRBJ1-2; D call uncertain. Germline V gene lookup returns CDR1 SGDLS and CDR2 YYNGEE. The CDR3 runs 11 residues. V lost 9 bases, J lost 13 bases, and 19 bases lay in between. Here the CDR3 reads CATAFIMKGTF. The DNA for the CDR3 is TGTGCCACCGCCTTCATCATGAAGGGCACCTTC.